Following are 27 T cell receptor beta chains from one sample sequenced in a study of CD8 T cells in ankylosing spondylitis. Study findings and constraints: Several highly homologous variants made up a TCR beta motif that seemed to typify ankylosing spondylitis blood.

MiXCR, run by TCRdb on the 5' RACE reads, gives a single entry per CDR3 protein. The profile shows under 950,000 distinct CDR3 sequences, over 15% of them singletons. No antigens are known for them. Sequencing was done on a sample of blood, either unsorted or a sorted T cell fraction (not recorded which). The receptors here all came from a male donor with ankylosing spondylitis.

The chain couples TRBV28 to TRBJ1-5, with a weak D call TRBD1 (5 bases). The V end lost 6 bases, the J end lost 10 bases, and 16 bases lay between the germline ends. Germline V gene sequence: CDR1 MDHEN, CDR2 SYDVKM. The CDR3 has 13 residues. In DNA form, the CDR3 reads TGTGCCAGCAGCCCGCCAGGGAGTGGACCCCAGCATTTT. Its translation: CASSPPGSGPQHF.

V usage is TRBV11-2 and J usage is TRBJ2-2, with D uncertain. V lost 3 bases and J lost 3, with 8 bases in between. The CDR3 totals 14 residues. Germline V gives CDR1 SGHAT, CDR2 FQNNGV. This CDR3 is CASSLNGYTGELFF. CDR3 nucleotide sequence: TGTGCCAGCAGCTTGAATGGTTACACCGGGGAGCTGTTTTTT.

There are a few counts of this clonotype. This chain joins TRBV15 and TRBJ2-7, with 7 bases fitting TRBD1. CDR3 length: 15 residues. J gave up 4 bases and V 3 bases, and 9 bases lay outside the gene matches. The germline V gene encodes CDR1 LNHNV and CDR2 YYDKDF (reference sequence). The CDR3, as DNA: TGTGCCACCAGCAGCAACAGGGGAATGGGTTACGAGCAGTACTTC. Protein: CATSSNRGMGYEQYF.

This clonotype was counted between two and nine times. The chain joins TRBV11-2 to TRBJ2-5; no firm D call. Germline V gene sequence: CDR1 SGHAT, CDR2 FQNNGV. V was trimmed by 5 bases and J by 4 bases, leaving 14 bases between them. The CDR3 loop spans 14 amino acids. The CDR3 here is CASSPPPLSETQYF. In DNA form, the CDR3 reads TGTGCCAGCAGCCCCCCCCCCCTGTCAGAGACCCAGTACTTC.

This clonotype was counted at least ten times. The chain carries TRBV4-1 and TRBJ1-4; D not resolved. This CDR3 has 15 residues. The germline V and J ends were trimmed by 0 bases and 0 bases, with 5 bases remaining between them. Germline loops: CDR1 MGHRA, CDR2 YSYEKL. The CDR3 loop is CASSQELATNEKLFF. The CDR3 region has the DNA TGCGCCAGCAGCCAAGAATTGGCAACTAATGAAAAACTGTTTTTT.

The chain employs TRBV28 and TRBJ2-1, with D possibly TRBD1 on 5 matching bases. Germline assignment: CDR1 MDHEN and CDR2 SYDVKM. CDR3 length equals 15 residues. V was clipped by 4 bases and J by 7 bases, with 17 bases between them. The CDR3 here is CASSSGRVTRNEQFF. In nucleotides, the CDR3 is TGTGCCAGCAGTTCCGGCAGGGTAACGAGGAATGAGCAGTTCTTC.

This clonotype was seen only a few times. The chain links TRBV29-1 to TRBJ2-5, with 12 bases identical to TRBD1. Trimming took 5 bases from V and 4 from J; bases not matched to a gene: 11. CDR1 and CDR2 from the germline V gene are SQVTM and ANQGSEA. The CDR3 is 16 residues long. Here the CDR3 DNA reads TGCAGCGTTAAGGACACTGGGACAGGGGGCCGAGAGACCCAGTACTTC. Residues: CSVKDTGTGGRETQYF. The complete variable domain, with remaining parts taken from reference TRBV29-1 and TRBJ2-5, reads SAVISQKPSRDICQRGTSLTIQCQVDSQVTMMFWYRQQPGQSLTLIATANQGSEATYESGFVIDKFPISRPNLTFSTLTVSNMSPEDSSIYLCSVKDTGTGGRETQYFGPGTRLLVL.

This chain uses TRBV3-1 with TRBJ1-1; possibly TRBD1 for D (6 bases). Germline V gives CDR1 LGHDT, CDR2 YNNKEL (reference sequence). The CDR3 has 16 residues. V was trimmed by 1 base and J by 4 bases, leaving 16 bases between them. The CDR3 nucleotides are TGTGCCAGCAGCCAAGTGGGGGCCGGAGGTGGCACTGAAGCTTTCTTT. This codes for CASSQVGAGGGTEAFF.

The J gene is TRBJ1-1, the V gene TRBV7-2; D unresolved. Germline loops: CDR1 SGHTA, CDR2 FQGNSA. Trimming pared 4 bases from V and 1 base from J, leaving 10 bases between. This CDR3 region has 14 residues. The CDR3: CASSSSWGNTEAFF. CDR3 DNA: TGTGCCAGCAGCTCTAGCTGGGGGAACACTGAAGCTTTCTTT. The variable domain in full, completed from reference TRBV7-2 and TRBJ1-1, reads GAGVSQSPSNKVTEKGKDVELRCDPISGHTALYWYRQSLGQGLEFLIYFQGNSAPDKSGLPSDRFSAERTGGSVSTLTIQRTQQEDSAVYLCASSSSWGNTEAFFGQGTRLTVV.

This rearrangement joins TRBV7-9 to TRBJ2-1; unclear D gene. Trimming stripped 2 bases from V and 5 bases from J, with 13 bases between. The CDR3 consists of 15 residues. CDR1 is SEHNR, CDR2 FQNEAQ, per germline (reference sequence). The CDR3 protein is CASSLSLVMNNEQFF. In nucleotides, the CDR3 is TGTGCCAGCAGCTTATCTCTAGTGATGAACAATGAGCAGTTCTTC.

This clonotype was observed a handful of times. The chain couples TRBV10-2 to TRBJ1-1, with unresolved D. V shed 0 bases and J shed 1 base, with 12 bases lying between them. The CDR3 is 16 residues long. The germline gives CDR1 WSHSY, CDR2 SAAADI. In DNA, the CDR3 is TGCGCCAGCAGTGAGTCGACAAGCAGAAGGAACACTGAAGCTTTCTTT. As protein: CASSESTSRRNTEAFF.

This clonotype was seen only once. V is TRBV27 and J is TRBJ2-1; no firm D call. Looked up from germline, CDR1 is MNHEY and CDR2 is SMNVEV (reference sequence). The CDR3 has 16 residues. V dropped 4 bases and J dropped 4 bases, with 17 bases sitting between them. The CDR3 protein is CASSYSLSQTYNEQFF. Here the CDR3 DNA reads TGTGCCAGCAGTTACTCGTTGTCCCAAACATACAATGAGCAGTTCTTC.

The genes are TRBV10-3 and TRBJ2-2; 9 bases are shared with TRBD1. Looked up from germline, CDR1 is ENHRY and CDR2 is SYGVKD. V trimming: 7 bases; J trimming: 2 bases; junction bases outside the gene matches: 5. This CDR3 is 15 amino acids long. The CDR3 DNA sequence: TGTGCCATCACCACGGGACAGGGAAACACCGGGGAGCTGTTTTTT. Residues: CAITTGQGNTGELFF.

This clonotype was detected ten times or more. The junction differs from germline at one of its ends, possibly a read error. The chain carries TRBV12-3 or TRBV12-4 and TRBJ2-3; D is possibly TRBD2 (5 bases). CDR3 length equals 13 residues. CDR3 DNA: TGCGCCAGCAGCTTCCGGGGTGCAGATACGCAGTATTTT. Its translation is CASSFRGADTQYF.

This clonotype has more than one count but fewer than ten. This chain joins TRBV29-1 and TRBJ2-1; 10 bases fit TRBD2. Losses at the gene ends were 6 bases for V and 2 bases for J; bases not matched to a gene: 10. The CDR3 covers 16 residues. Germline CDR1 is SQVTM and CDR2 is ANQGSEA. The CDR3 spells CSVEGLAGAPYNEQFF. The CDR3 region has the DNA TGCAGCGTCGAGGGGCTAGCGGGAGCCCCCTACAATGAGCAGTTCTTC.

This clonotype was picked up a small number of times. V and J are TRBV29-1 and TRBJ1-2, with D unresolved. The CDR3 runs to 11 residues. Germline V gene sequence: CDR1 SQVTM, CDR2 ANQGSEA. Trimming removed 7 bases from V and 4 bases from J, with 10 bases in between. CDR3 residues: CSAQSPYGYTF. CDR3 in DNA: TGCAGCGCTCAATCTCCCTATGGCTACACCTTC. Based on the CDR3 plus reference TRBV29-1 and TRBJ1-2, the full variable domain is SAVISQKPSRDICQRGTSLTIQCQVDSQVTMMFWYRQQPGQSLTLIATANQGSEATYESGFVIDKFPISRPNLTFSTLTVSNMSPEDSSIYLCSAQSPYGYTFGSGTRLTVV.

The rearrangement uses TRBV28 and TRBJ2-1, with 10 bases lining up with TRBD2. In germline, CDR1 is MDHEN, CDR2 SYDVKM. Unmatched junction bases numbered 8, after V lost 2 bases and J lost 1 base. The CDR3 has 18 residues. The DNA for the CDR3 is TGTGCCAGCAGTTTACCAGCTAGCGGGAGTGTTTCCTACAATGAGCAGTTCTTC. This gives the protein CASSLPASGSVSYNEQFF.

This clonotype was recorded a few times. The V call is TRBV11-2, the J call TRBJ2-7; TRBD2 matches 16 bases. The J segment lost 5 bases and the V segment lost 3 bases, leaving 13 bases of the junction unmatched. The CDR3 spans 19 residues. Germline V gene sequence: CDR1 SGHAT, CDR2 FQNNGV. The CDR3 loop reads CASSFPLGTSGRARNEQYF. CDR3 DNA sequence: TGTGCCAGCAGCTTTCCCCTCGGGACTAGCGGGAGGGCCAGGAACGAGCAGTACTTC.

This clonotype was counted a few times. The chain links TRBV11-1 to TRBJ2-3, with 7 positions matching TRBD2. The CDR3 length is 19 residues. From germline, CDR1 is SGHAT and CDR2 FQDESV (reference sequence). V lost 3 bases and J lost 4; bases outside the gene matches: 19. This CDR3 is CASSFFIGLRREISDTQYF. Here the CDR3 DNA reads TGTGCCAGCAGCTTCTTCATAGGACTTCGGCGGGAGATCTCAGATACGCAGTATTTT.

The chain joins TRBV9 to TRBJ2-2; 10 bases are a match to TRBD2. CDR3 length: 16 amino acids. Germline CDR1 SGDLS, CDR2 YYNGEE. V trimming: 5 bases; J trimming: 2 bases; junction bases outside the gene matches: 6. CDR3 protein: CASSPTSGKNTGELFF. In DNA form, the CDR3 reads TGTGCCAGCAGTCCAACTAGCGGGAAAAACACCGGGGAGCTGTTTTTT.

A few counts support this clonotype. CDR3 residues: CASSLYQGTTYEQYF. Here the CDR3 DNA reads TGTGCCAGCAGCTTATATCAGGGTACAACCTACGAGCAGTACTTC. This chain links TRBV13 with TRBJ2-7, with a tentative D call TRBD1 (5 bases). The CDR3 is made up of 15 amino acids. Per the germline V gene, CDR1 is PRHDT and CDR2 is FYEKMQ (reference sequence). The V end lost 2 bases, the J end lost 2 bases, and 13 bases lay between the germline ends.

This clonotype was seen more than once but under ten times. V gene TRBV5-1 combines with J gene TRBJ1-1, with D possibly being TRBD1 (6 bases). V lost 1 base and J lost 6, with 16 bases in between. This CDR3 region has 15 residues. Germline loops: CDR1 SGHRS, CDR2 YFSETQ. The CDR3 nucleotides read TGCGCCAGCAGCTTGAGTTCAGGGGTAGGGGCTGAAGCTTTCTTT. This sequence encodes CASSLSSGVGAEAFF. Complete variable domain (other parts from reference TRBV5-1 and TRBJ1-1): KAGVTQTPRYLIKTRGQQVTLSCSPISGHRSVSWYQQTPGQGLQFLFEYFSETQRNKGNFPGRFSGRQFSNSRSEMNVSTLELGDSALYLCASSLSSGVGAEAFFGQGTRLTVV.

The chain carries TRBV11-2 and TRBJ2-1; D perhaps matches TRBD2 (6 bases). V shed 2 bases and J shed 2 bases, with 10 bases lying between them. The CDR3 is 15 amino acids. Germline V gene data show CDR1 as SGHAT and CDR2 as FQNNGV. The CDR3 loop is CASSLMAGTYNEQFF. The CDR3 region has the DNA TGTGCCAGCAGCTTAATGGCGGGAACCTACAATGAGCAGTTCTTC.

This clonotype was seen more than once but under ten times. The chain recombines TRBV11-2 with TRBJ2-1; perhaps TRBD2 as D (6 bases). Germline V gives CDR1 SGHAT, CDR2 FQNNGV. V was trimmed by 1 base and J by 7 bases, leaving 23 bases between them. The CDR3 has 18 amino acids. CDR3 nucleotides: TGTGCCAGCAGCTTAGGGGGACCACATCGACTAGTCATGAATGAGCAGTTCTTC. As protein: CASSLGGPHRLVMNEQFF.

This clonotype was counted a few times. V is TRBV12-3 or TRBV12-4 and J is TRBJ2-2; D is unclear. V was pared by 7 bases and J by 6 bases, with 12 bases between. The CDR3 contains 13 residues. The CDR3 sequence: CASTASEPGELFF. CDR3 in DNA: TGTGCCAGCACCGCGAGTGAGCCCGGGGAGCTGTTTTTT.

This clonotype was counted many times. The chain recombines TRBV20-1 with TRBJ2-1; 11 nucleotides align to TRBD2. Germline CDR1 DFQATT, CDR2 SNEGSKA (reference sequence). The ends lost 2 bases at V and 2 bases at J; junction bases unmatched: 5. There are 16 residues in the CDR3. The CDR3 DNA follows: TGCAGTGCTAGACTTGGACTAGCGGGTACCTACAATGAGCAGTTCTTC. Its protein is CSARLGLAGTYNEQFF.

This clonotype was recorded a few times. V and J are TRBV24-1 and TRBJ2-3, with D unclear. Germline CDR1 is KGHDR and CDR2 is SFDVKD. Trimming pared 2 bases from V and 4 bases from J, leaving 6 bases between. The CDR3 sequence is 13 residues long. The CDR3: CATSDYQADTQYF. CDR3 DNA: TGTGCCACCAGTGATTACCAGGCAGATACGCAGTATTTT.